The TCR beta chain described here comes from a study of T cell repertoires and HLA-DP antigens. Overall study context: Average DNA input: around 220 ng for CD137+CD4+ sorts, approximately 1,200 ng pre-culture.

The table came from immunoSEQ multiplex PCR; TCRdb's copy has only in-frame clones and leaves some out. The sample has 55,000 to 80,000 clones, around three quarters seen once. Trimming left V 4 bases short and J 0 bases short, with 16 bases between. This CDR3 has 16 residues. Germline V gene sequence: CDR1 GTSNPN, CDR2 SVGIG (reference sequence). In the case of this clone: What it recognizes is unknown.

The sequencing sample was made of CD4+ T cells from PBMCs. This receptor was obtained from a man between 60 and 75 years old in good health and CMV-seronegative. The gene calls are TRBV30 and TRBJ1-3; D gene uncertain. The CDR3 region has the DNA TGTGCCTGGACAAGAACAGATACCTACTCTGGAAACACCATATATTTT. Its translation is CAWTRTDTYSGNTIYF.